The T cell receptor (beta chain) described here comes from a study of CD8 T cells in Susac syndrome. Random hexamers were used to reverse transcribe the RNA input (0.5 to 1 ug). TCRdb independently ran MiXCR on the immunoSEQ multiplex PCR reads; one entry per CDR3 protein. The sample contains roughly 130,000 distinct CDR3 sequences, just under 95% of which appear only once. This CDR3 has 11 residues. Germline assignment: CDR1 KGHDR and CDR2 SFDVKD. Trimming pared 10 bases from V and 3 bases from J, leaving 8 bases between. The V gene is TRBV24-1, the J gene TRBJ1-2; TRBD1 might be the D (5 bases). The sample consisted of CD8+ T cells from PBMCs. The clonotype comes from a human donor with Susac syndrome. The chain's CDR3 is CATRDDYGYTF. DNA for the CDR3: TGTGCCACGAGGGACGACTATGGCTACACCTTC.